The next 32 T cell receptor beta chains were all read from a single sample in a study of shared clonotypes between healthy human individuals. Produced via immunoSEQ multiplex PCR; TCRdb's table is partial and in-frame only. The sample has about 2.4 million clones, more than 85% seen once; the top ten hold approximately 0.35%. The sequencing sample was made of naive CD4+ T cells from PBMCs. Subset indicated: CD45RA+ positively selected. These receptors all come from a man aged 18 to 29 in good health. Some clones in this sample may be carry-over from other donors' samples.

Regarding this clone: The same CDR3 arises from other DNA sequences in this sample as well. The chain has TRBV2 and TRBJ2-2; D unresolved. The CDR3 has 13 residues. V lost 0 bases and J 6 bases, leaving 5 bases between the germline ends. The germline gives CDR1 SNHLY, CDR2 FYNNEI. As DNA, the CDR3 is TGTGCCAGCAGTGAAGCCGGAGCCGGGGAGCTGTTTTTT. Its translation is CASSEAGAGELFF.

The rearrangement links TRBV7-7 to TRBJ2-2; D is perhaps TRBD1 (6 bases). Germline loops: CDR1 SSHAT, CDR2 FNYEAQ (reference sequence). This CDR3 has 15 residues. V shed 3 bases and J shed 5 bases, with 13 bases lying between them. CDR3 protein: CASSLAGVGTGELFF. The DNA of the CDR3 is TGTGCCAGCAGCTTGGCAGGGGTTGGGACCGGGGAGCTGTTTTTT.

The sample holds one count of this clone. The rearrangement uses TRBV5-1 and TRBJ1-2; D not resolved. Trimming pared 4 bases from V and 5 bases from J, leaving 9 bases between. This CDR3 is built from 12 residues. The germline gives CDR1 SGHRS, CDR2 YFSETQ. The CDR3 reads CASSPVGYGYTF. In DNA form, the CDR3 reads TGCGCCAGCAGCCCCGTCGGGTATGGCTACACCTTC.

As for this clone: An end of the junction differs from the germline gene, which may be a read error. The CDR3 sequence: CASREGGINNEKLFF. The CDR3 nucleotides read TGTGCCAGCAGGGAAGGGGGCATCAACAATGAAAAACTGTTTTTT. The chain links TRBV6-1 to TRBJ1-4; the match to TRBD1 covers 7 bases. Germline CDR1 MNHNS, CDR2 SASEGT. The CDR3 has 15 amino acids.

The V call is TRBV7-3, the J call TRBJ2-7; D is unclear. V was pared by 5 bases and J by 4 bases, with 18 bases between. The germline CDR1 and CDR2 sequences are SGHTA and FQGTGA. CDR3 size: 15 residues. The CDR3 region has the DNA TGTGCCAGCAGCCCAGCTAGAGTCCCGTCGTACGAGCAGTACTTC. Protein sequence: CASSPARVPSYEQYF.

The V and J genes are TRBV9 and TRBJ2-3, with D hard to call. This CDR3 region has 15 residues. The germline gives CDR1 SGDLS, CDR2 YYNGEE. The germline V and J ends were trimmed by 4 bases and 0 bases, with 12 bases remaining between them. CDR3 sequence reads: CASSPQLTSTDTQYF. As DNA, the CDR3 is TGTGCCAGCAGCCCTCAACTAACAAGCACAGATACGCAGTATTTT.

This clone has just one count. J is TRBJ2-6 and V is TRBV5-6; D gene unclear. CDR3 size: 17 residues. Between the trimmed V and J ends, which lost 6 bases and 1 base, there was a span of 17 bases. Germline assignment: CDR1 SGHDT and CDR2 YYEEEE. The CDR3 region has the DNA TGTGCCAGCACCTCGGTGATGGGTAATTCTGGGGCCAACGTCCTGACTTTC. Translating gives CASTSVMGNSGANVLTF.

The chain employs TRBV7-9 and TRBJ1-3; D unresolved. Germline V gene data show CDR1 as SEHNR and CDR2 as FQNEAQ (reference sequence). Trimming cost V 6 bases and J 4 bases, with 13 bases left between them. The CDR3 totals 14 residues. CDR3 region: CASSLEGPGNTIYF. CDR3 coding DNA: TGTGCCAGCAGTCTAGAGGGTCCAGGAAACACCATATATTTT. Supplemented by reference TRBV7-9 and TRBJ1-3, the full variable domain reads DTGVSQNPRHKITKRGQNVTFRCDPISEHNRLYWYRQTLGQGPEFLTYFQNEAQLEKSRLLSDRFSAERPKGSFSTLEIQRTEQGDSAMYLCASSLEGPGNTIYFGEGSWLTVV.

The chain uses TRBV9 and TRBJ1-2; D gene uncertain. The CDR3 spans 15 residues. The V gene's germline CDR1 is SGDLS and CDR2 YYNGEE. V was shortened by 0 bases and J by 4 bases, with 13 bases between the two germline ends. CDR3 DNA sequence: TGTGCCAGCAGCGTAGGGATAGGGCTAAGCTATGGCTACACCTTC. Protein sequence: CASSVGIGLSYGYTF.

The rearrangement joins TRBV6-1 to TRBJ2-7; D gene uncertain. Trimming pared 8 bases from V and 1 base from J, leaving 9 bases between. This CDR3 spans 12 amino acids. CDR1 is MNHNS and CDR2 is SASEGT in the germline V gene. The CDR3 DNA reads TGTGCCAGCGGACGGAATTCCTACGAGCAGTACTTC. Translated, it gives CASGRNSYEQYF.

This rearrangement joins TRBV28 to TRBJ1-2; no clear D gene. This CDR3 has 12 residues. V lost 7 bases to trimming and J lost 8 bases, with 14 bases between them. Looked up from germline, CDR1 is MDHEN and CDR2 is SYDVKM. The CDR3 nucleotides read TGTGCCAGCATTCACGGCCTTGGGGGCTACACCTTC. The encoded protein is CASIHGLGGYTF.

V is TRBV29-1 and J is TRBJ2-3, with unresolved D. V was cut by 8 bases and J by 2 bases, with 14 bases left in between. In germline, CDR1 is SQVTM, CDR2 ANQGSEA. This CDR3 has 13 residues. The CDR3 nucleotides read TGCAGCTCCCGCGGCGTATTCACAGATACGCAGTATTTT. Translated, it gives CSSRGVFTDTQYF.

The chain couples TRBV28 to TRBJ1-1; 9 nucleotides line up with TRBD1. V trimming: 6 bases; J trimming: 1 base; junction bases outside the gene matches: 9. Per the germline V gene, CDR1 is MDHEN and CDR2 is SYDVKM. The CDR3 is 16 amino acids. The chain's CDR3 is CASRSTPGQGNTEAFF. The CDR3 nucleotides read TGTGCCAGCAGGAGTACTCCGGGACAGGGGAACACTGAAGCTTTCTTT.

The chain recombines TRBV6-1 with TRBJ2-3, with D uncertain. Per germline, CDR1 MNHNS and CDR2 SASEGT. The CDR3 has 13 residues. V was pared by 4 bases and J by 4 bases, with 9 bases between. CDR3 in amino acids: CASSGSPADTQYF. As DNA, the CDR3 is TGTGCCAGCAGTGGGTCTCCCGCAGATACGCAGTATTTT.

The chain combines TRBV2 with TRBJ1-2; 8 nucleotides align to TRBD1. The length of the CDR3 is 15 residues. V trimming: 8 bases; J trimming: 4 bases; junction bases outside the gene matches: 12. Germline CDR1 and CDR2: SNHLY and FYNNEI. The CDR3 sequence: CASLMGTGGSYGYTF. The DNA of the CDR3 is TGTGCCAGCTTAATGGGTACAGGGGGAAGCTATGGCTACACCTTC.

V and J are TRBV28 and TRBJ2-7, with D perhaps TRBD1 or TRBD2 (5 bases each). The CDR3 spans 15 residues. In germline, CDR1 is MDHEN, CDR2 SYDVKM. Trimming removed 6 bases from V and 3 bases from J, with 18 bases in between. Written as DNA, the CDR3 is TGTGCCAGCAGGCCTCCGGGGACGGCACACTACGAGCAGTACTTC. Protein product: CASRPPGTAHYEQYF.

This clone showed up just a few times. This sample also contains other DNA sequences that code for the same CDR3. The rearrangement links TRBV5-1 to TRBJ2-5; 7 bases align to TRBD1. Per the germline V gene, CDR1 is SGHRS and CDR2 is YFSETQ. The junction had 3 bases not matched to a gene; V was cut back by 3 bases and J by 1 base. There are 14 residues in the CDR3. CDR3 protein: CASSSGTAQETQYF. The CDR3, as DNA: TGCGCCAGCAGCTCCGGGACAGCCCAAGAGACCCAGTACTTC.

This chain joins TRBV28 and TRBJ1-4; 10 nucleotides line up with TRBD1. This CDR3 spans 18 amino acids. The V gene's germline CDR1 is MDHEN and CDR2 SYDVKM. The V segment lost 6 bases and the J segment 1 base; nucleotides outside the gene matches: 11. CDR3: CASSRMPGQGRTNEKLFF. Here the CDR3 DNA reads TGTGCCAGCAGCCGCATGCCGGGACAGGGGCGAACTAATGAAAAACTGTTTTTT.

J is TRBJ2-1 and V is TRBV5-1, with D perhaps assigned TRBD1 or TRBD2 (5 bases each). CDR1 is SGHRS and CDR2 is YFSETQ in the germline V gene. With 4 bases removed from V and 8 bases from J, the gap between germline ends came to 19 bases. This CDR3 is 15 amino acids long. The CDR3 is CASSRAPLGTDEQFF. For the CDR3, the DNA is TGCGCCAGCAGCCGAGCCCCTTTAGGGACCGATGAGCAGTTCTTC.

The chain couples TRBV30 to TRBJ2-6; maybe TRBD2 (6 bases). From germline, CDR1 is GTSNPN and CDR2 SVGIG (reference sequence). This CDR3 is built from 15 residues. The V end was cut by 1 base, the J end by 3 bases, with 10 bases between. CDR3 residues: CAWSGGADGANVLTF. In DNA form, the CDR3 reads TGTGCCTGGAGTGGCGGGGCTGATGGGGCCAACGTCCTGACTTTC.

This chain links TRBV5-6 with TRBJ2-1; D is undetermined. The germline V gene encodes CDR1 SGHDT and CDR2 YYEEEE. This CDR3 is 13 amino acids long. V was clipped by 5 bases and J by 8 bases, with 14 bases between them. The DNA for the CDR3 is TGTGCCAGCAGGCTCGGGTTCCGCGATGAGCAGTTCTTC. Translating gives CASRLGFRDEQFF.

The V gene is TRBV7-6, the J gene TRBJ2-2; no clear D. The CDR3 contains 13 residues. Germline CDR1 and CDR2: SGHVS and FNYEAQ. The V end was cut by 1 base, the J end by 9 bases, with 9 bases between. Written as DNA, the CDR3 is TGTGCCAGCAGCTTAGTTGGTGGCCGGGAGCTGTTTTTT. Its protein product is CASSLVGGRELFF.

The chain carries TRBV28 and TRBJ1-2; 10 bases agree with TRBD1. V dropped 1 base and J dropped 4; count of bases not matched to a gene: 6. Per germline, CDR1 MDHEN and CDR2 SYDVKM. This CDR3 has 16 residues. The DNA for the CDR3 is TGTGCCAGCAGTTTATATGCCGGGACAGGGGCCTATGGCTACACCTTC. This gives the protein CASSLYAGTGAYGYTF.

The chain uses TRBV27 and TRBJ2-3, with 10 bases that match TRBD2. The CDR3 is made up of 16 amino acids. The V segment lost 9 bases and the J segment 5 bases; nucleotides outside the gene matches: 14. Per germline, CDR1 MNHEY and CDR2 SMNVEV (reference sequence). The CDR3 is CASRKSGRADGDTQYF. For the CDR3, the DNA is TGTGCCAGTCGAAAGAGCGGGAGGGCCGATGGAGATACGCAGTATTTT.

The chain links TRBV19 to TRBJ2-3; 9 bases are a match to TRBD1. CDR1 and CDR2 (germline): LNHDA, SQIVND (reference sequence). This CDR3 contains 17 residues. Trimming removed 5 bases from V and 0 bases from J; junction bases left unmatched: 9. CDR3: CASSPRRGTGSTDTQYF. DNA of the CDR3: TGTGCCAGTAGTCCCAGGCGGGGGACAGGGAGCACAGATACGCAGTATTTT.

This rearrangement joins TRBV6-1 to TRBJ1-3; D ambiguous. CDR1 MNHNS and CDR2 SASEGT come from the germline V gene. The CDR3 has 17 amino acids. Trimming cost V 3 bases and J 4 bases, with 19 bases left between them. The CDR3 sequence is CASSDPARTLRGNTIYF. CDR3 nucleotides: TGTGCCAGCAGTGACCCAGCCCGGACCTTAAGGGGAAACACCATATATTTT.

The chain recombines TRBV10-3 with TRBJ2-1; D perhaps matches TRBD1 (6 bases). Germline loops: CDR1 ENHRY, CDR2 SYGVKD. Trimming removed 10 bases from V and 4 bases from J, with 20 bases in between. This CDR3 has 15 residues. CDR3 region: CATTLGRQVYNEQFF. The CDR3 DNA reads as TGTGCCACCACATTGGGTCGACAGGTATACAATGAGCAGTTCTTC.

V gene TRBV9 combines with J gene TRBJ2-4; perhaps TRBD2 as D (6 bases). Germline CDR1 reads SGDLS; CDR2 reads YYNGEE. The ends were cut back, 0 bases at V and 8 bases at J, with 12 bases in the middle. This CDR3 region has 14 residues. CDR3 protein: CASSVGGTGDIQYF. CDR3 in DNA: TGTGCCAGCAGCGTAGGTGGGACTGGGGACATTCAGTACTTC.

The chain recombines TRBV7-2 with TRBJ2-3, with D unresolved. The germline gives CDR1 SGHTA, CDR2 FQGNSA. The V end lost 0 bases, the J end lost 4 bases, and 2 bases lay between the germline ends. This CDR3 is 12 amino acids long. The CDR3 coding sequence is TGTGCCAGCAGCTTAGCTTCAGATACGCAGTATTTT. Translating it yields CASSLASDTQYF. The full variable domain, its missing parts supplied by reference TRBV7-2 and TRBJ2-3, is GAGVSQSPSNKVTEKGKDVELRCDPISGHTALYWYRQSLGQGLEFLIYFQGNSAPDKSGLPSDRFSAERTGGSVSTLTIQRTQQEDSAVYLCASSLASDTQYFGPGTRLTVL.

The V and J genes are TRBV11-2 and TRBJ2-7, with D hard to call. The germline V and J ends were trimmed by 1 base and 0 bases, with 7 bases remaining between them. The CDR3 consists of 14 residues. CDR1 is SGHAT, CDR2 FQNNGV, per germline. The CDR3 is CASSLVTVSYEQYF. CDR3 coding DNA: TGTGCCAGCAGCTTAGTGACGGTCTCCTACGAGCAGTACTTC.

V usage is TRBV19 and J usage is TRBJ2-1; D gene ambiguous. V was trimmed by 1 base and J by 4 bases, leaving 8 bases between them. This CDR3 is 14 amino acids long. In germline, CDR1 is LNHDA, CDR2 SQIVND (reference sequence). The CDR3 nucleotides are TGTGCCAGTAGTATAGTCGGGCGTTACAATGAGCAGTTCTTC. As protein: CASSIVGRYNEQFF.

This clone was recorded a few times. The chain is built from TRBV28 and TRBJ1-2; 7 bases are a match to TRBD1. Germline V gene lookup returns CDR1 MDHEN and CDR2 SYDVKM. There are 16 residues in the CDR3. Trimming took 6 bases from V and 2 from J; bases not matched to a gene: 12. CDR3 sequence: CASRSRAGTDNYGYTF. The CDR3, as DNA: TGTGCCAGCAGGTCGAGGGCCGGGACAGACAACTATGGCTACACCTTC.